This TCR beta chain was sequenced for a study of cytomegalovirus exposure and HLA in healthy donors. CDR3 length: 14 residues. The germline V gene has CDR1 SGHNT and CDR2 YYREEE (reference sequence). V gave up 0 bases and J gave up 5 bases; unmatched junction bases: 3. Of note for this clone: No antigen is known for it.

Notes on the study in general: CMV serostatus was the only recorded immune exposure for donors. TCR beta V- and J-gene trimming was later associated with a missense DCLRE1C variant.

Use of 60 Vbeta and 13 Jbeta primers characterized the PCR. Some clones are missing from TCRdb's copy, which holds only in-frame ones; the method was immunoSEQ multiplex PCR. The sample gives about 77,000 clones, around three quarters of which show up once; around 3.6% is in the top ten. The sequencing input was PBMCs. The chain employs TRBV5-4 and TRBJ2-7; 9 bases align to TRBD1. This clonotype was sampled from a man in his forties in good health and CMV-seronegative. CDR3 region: CASSLDRGRNEQYF. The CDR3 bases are TGTGCCAGCAGCTTGGACAGGGGGCGTAACGAGCAGTACTTC.